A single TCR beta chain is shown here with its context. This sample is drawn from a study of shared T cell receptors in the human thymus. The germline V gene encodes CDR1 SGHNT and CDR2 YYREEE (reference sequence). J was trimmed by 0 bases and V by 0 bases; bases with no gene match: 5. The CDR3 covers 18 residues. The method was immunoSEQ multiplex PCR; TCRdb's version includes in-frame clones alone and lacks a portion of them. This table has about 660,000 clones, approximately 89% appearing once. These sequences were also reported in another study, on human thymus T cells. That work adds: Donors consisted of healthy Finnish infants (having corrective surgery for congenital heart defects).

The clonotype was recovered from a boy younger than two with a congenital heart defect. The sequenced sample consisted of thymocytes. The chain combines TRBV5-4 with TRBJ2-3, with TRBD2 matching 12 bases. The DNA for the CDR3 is TGTGCCAGCAGCTTGGGACTAGCGGGAGATTGGAGCACAGATACGCAGTATTTT. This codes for CASSLGLAGDWSTDTQYF.